The clone carrying this TCR beta chain was seen more than once but under ten times. This entry belongs to a study of T-cell memory formation after mild COVID-19. V was cut by 4 bases and J by 7 bases, with 16 bases left in between. In germline, CDR1 is KGHSH, CDR2 LQKENI. The CDR3 covers 14 residues. Constant-segment primers were used for 5'RACE, and the resulting TCR alpha and TCR beta cDNA libraries carried sample barcodes and UMIs. One entry per CDR3 protein results from TCRdb running MiXCR on the 5' RACE reads. Of around 510,000 distinct CDR3 sequences listed, less than 25% are singletons. The chain joins TRBV18 to TRBJ1-1; D is unresolved. The source material was PBMCs or a T cell subset sorted from them (not recorded which). The receptor comes from an adult woman who had mild COVID-19 (a few samples of this study predate the infection). Cell type and time point are not known. The CDR3 loop is CASSRDQHWVEAFF. The CDR3, as DNA: TGTGCCAGCTCACGCGATCAACACTGGGTTGAAGCTTTCTTT.